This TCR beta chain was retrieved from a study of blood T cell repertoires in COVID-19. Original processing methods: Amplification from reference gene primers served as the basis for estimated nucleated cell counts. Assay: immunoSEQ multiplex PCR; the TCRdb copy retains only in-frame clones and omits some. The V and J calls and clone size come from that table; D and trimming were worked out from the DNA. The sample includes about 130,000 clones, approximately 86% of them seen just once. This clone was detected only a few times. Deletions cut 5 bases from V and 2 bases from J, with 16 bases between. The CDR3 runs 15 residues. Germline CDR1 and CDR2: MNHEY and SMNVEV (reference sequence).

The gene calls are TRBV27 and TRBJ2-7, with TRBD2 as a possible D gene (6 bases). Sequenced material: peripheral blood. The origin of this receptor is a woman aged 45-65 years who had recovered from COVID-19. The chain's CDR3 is CASSTRLAPTYEQYF. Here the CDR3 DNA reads TGTGCCAGCAGTACCAGGCTAGCGCCAACCTACGAGCAGTACTTC.